Shown below are 10 T cell receptor beta chains from a single sample sequenced in a study of OX40 agonist ivuxolimab in advanced cancers. Libraries were prepared by immunoSEQ multiplex PCR; TCRdb keeps only in-frame clonotypes and omits some of them. Among tens of thousands of clones, about nine tenths were seen once, and the ten largest hold 9.4%. The sequencing here drew on CD4+ or CD8+ T cells sorted from blood, taken in a trial of the OX40 agonist ivuxolimab. These receptors were obtained from an adult with an advanced solid tumor such as melanoma, head and neck, liver or kidney cancer.

This rearrangement joins TRBV5-1 to TRBJ1-4; possibly TRBD1 for D (6 bases). This CDR3 comprises 14 residues. V was cut by 1 base and J by 6 bases, with 10 bases left in between. CDR1 SGHRS and CDR2 YFSETQ come from the germline V gene. CDR3 loop: CASSLFRGDEKLFF. For the CDR3, the DNA is TGCGCCAGCAGCTTGTTCAGGGGTGATGAAAAACTGTTTTTT.

The chain is built from TRBV7-6 and TRBJ2-3; TRBD1 matches at 8 bases. Germline assignment: CDR1 SGHVS and CDR2 FNYEAQ. Trimming at V came to 8 bases and at J to 4 bases, leaving 8 bases not matched to a gene. The CDR3 sequence is 14 residues long. DNA for the CDR3: TGTGCCAGCTCCCTGACAGGGGAGTCAGATACGCAGTATTTT. Protein: CASSLTGESDTQYF. The full variable domain, completed using reference TRBV7-6 and TRBJ2-3, is GAGVSQSPRYKVTKRGQDVALRCDPISGHVSLYWYRQALGQGPEFLTYFNYEAQQDKSGLPNDRFSAERPEGSISTLTIQRTEQRDSAMYRCASSLTGESDTQYFGPGTRLTVL.

V is TRBV5-4 and J is TRBJ2-3, with D unclear. Germline V CDR1 and CDR2: SGHNT, YYREEE (reference sequence). V lost 3 bases, J lost 0 bases, and 2 bases lay in between. CDR3 length: 12 residues. The CDR3: CASSYSTDTQYF. CDR3 DNA sequence: TGTGCCAGCAGCTACAGCACAGATACGCAGTATTTT.

V usage is TRBV5-4 and J usage is TRBJ2-7, with D possibly being TRBD1 or TRBD2 (5 bases each). CDR3 length: 16 amino acids. Germline values: CDR1 SGHNT, CDR2 YYREEE (reference sequence). V was clipped by 1 base and J by 0 bases, with 14 bases between them. CDR3 nucleotides: TGTGCCAGCAGCTTGAGTTGGGACGCAAGCTCCTACGAGCAGTACTTC. This codes for CASSLSWDASSYEQYF.

The rearrangement uses TRBV2 and TRBJ1-4, with 12 bases identical to TRBD1. The CDR3 has 15 residues. Germline V gene data show CDR1 as SNHLY and CDR2 as FYNNEI. The V gene end was trimmed by 10 bases and the J gene end by 5 bases; junction bases not matched to a gene: 8. CDR3 protein: CATRGTGGVNEKLFF. CDR3 in DNA: TGTGCCACCAGGGGGACAGGGGGCGTAAATGAAAAACTGTTTTTT.

V and J are TRBV21-1 and TRBJ2-6; the table's D call, TRBD2, has no DNA check behind it. TRBV21-1 is classified as a pseudogene. This CDR3 spans 13 amino acids. The CDR3 DNA is TGTGCCTTCGAGGGAGCAGGGGCCAACGTCCTGACTTTC. The encoded protein is CAFEGAGANVLTF.

This chain uses TRBV28 with TRBJ2-7, with TRBD2 matching 10 bases. CDR3 size: 17 residues. V gave up 2 bases and J gave up 0 bases; unmatched junction bases: 7. Germline V CDR1 and CDR2: MDHEN, SYDVKM. CDR3: CASSLTLAGVPSYEQYF. CDR3 nucleotide sequence: TGTGCCAGCAGTTTAACGCTAGCGGGGGTCCCCTCCTACGAGCAGTACTTC.

This clone was recorded a few times. The rearrangement uses TRBV5-1 and TRBJ1-1, with unresolved D. Germline values: CDR1 SGHRS, CDR2 YFSETQ. The CDR3 consists of 15 residues. V was clipped by 4 bases and J by 0 bases, with 13 bases between them. CDR3: CASSPLQRMNTEAFF. The DNA of the CDR3 is TGCGCCAGCAGCCCCCTACAGAGAATGAACACTGAAGCTTTCTTT.

This clone was observed once. V is TRBV5-7 and J is TRBJ2-2, with D perhaps matching TRBD2 (5 bases). TRBV5-7 is known as an ORF, though its function is uncertain. The ends were cut back, 7 bases at V and 6 bases at J, with 10 bases in the middle. This CDR3 comprises 12 residues. The CDR3 nucleotides read TGTGCCAGCCGGGATGAGGCCGGGGAGCTGTTTTTT. Its protein is CASRDEAGELFF.

The CDR3 reads CASSVAGMRDTQYF. The CDR3 DNA reads as TGTGCCAGCAGCGTAGCTGGTATGAGGGATACGCAGTATTTT. The chain uses TRBV9 and TRBJ2-3; no definite D call. The CDR3 totals 14 residues. V was cut by 0 bases and J by 6 bases, with 11 bases left in between. Germline loops: CDR1 SGDLS, CDR2 YYNGEE.